This entry lists 8 T cell receptor beta chains sequenced from one sample in a study of shared clonotypes between healthy human individuals. Method: immunoSEQ multiplex PCR; TCRdb's copy keeps in-frame clones and lacks some. Here the sample spans approximately 640,000 clones, roughly 70% being singletons. The sequencing input was memory CD4+ T cells sorted from blood. Stated subset: CD45RA-negative fraction. Receptor source: a woman aged 25 to 45 in good health.

The rearrangement uses TRBV7-9 and TRBJ2-7; D is possibly TRBD1 (6 bases). The CDR3 length is 15 residues. The V end lost 5 bases, the J end lost 0 bases, and 14 bases lay between the germline ends. Germline V lookup: CDR1 SEHNR, CDR2 FQNEAQ (reference sequence). The chain's CDR3 is CASSRPGQSSYEQYF. The CDR3 region has the DNA TGTGCCAGCAGCAGGCCCGGACAGTCCTCCTACGAGCAGTACTTC.

Of note for this clone: This specimen includes other DNA sequences encoding the same CDR3. This chain connects TRBV13 to TRBJ1-2; TRBD1 might be the D (5 bases). V was pared by 3 bases and J by 4 bases, with 9 bases between. The CDR3 length is 13 residues. Germline V gives CDR1 PRHDT, CDR2 FYEKMQ (reference sequence). The CDR3 protein is CASSLRGSYGYTF. The DNA of the CDR3 is TGTGCCAGCAGCTTGCGGGGCAGCTATGGCTACACCTTC.

The chain employs TRBV19 and TRBJ2-5, with D hard to call. Germline V gene data show CDR1 as LNHDA and CDR2 as SQIVND (reference sequence). The CDR3 extends over 12 amino acids. Trimming took 5 bases from V and 3 from J, leaving 7 bases between them. The CDR3 here is CASSEAKETQYF. In nucleotides, the CDR3 is TGTGCCAGTAGTGAGGCTAAAGAGACCCAGTACTTC.

The DNA of the CDR3 is TGTGCCAGTGCGACTAGTGGCGGGACCTACGAGCAGTACTTC. Its translation: CASATSGGTYEQYF. The rearrangement links TRBV19 to TRBJ2-7; D is possibly TRBD2 (6 bases). V lost 8 bases and J 2 bases, leaving 16 bases between the germline ends. This CDR3 comprises 14 residues. CDR1 and CDR2 from the germline V gene are LNHDA and SQIVND (reference sequence). Drawing the rest from reference TRBV19 and TRBJ2-7, the complete variable domain is DGGITQSPKYLFRKEGQNVTLSCEQNLNHDAMYWYRQDPGQGLRLIYYSQIVNDFQKGDIAEGYSVSREKKESFPLTVTSAQKNPTAFYLCASATSGGTYEQYFGPGTRLTVT.

V and J are TRBV7-6 and TRBJ2-7; D gene unclear. Germline V gene lookup returns CDR1 SGHVS and CDR2 FNYEAQ. CDR3 size: 13 residues. The germline V and J ends were trimmed by 5 bases and 6 bases, with 14 bases remaining between them. In DNA, the CDR3 is TGTGCCAGCAGCCCCACGAGACGCTCCGAGCAGTACTTC. Its translation is CASSPTRRSEQYF.

This clone was detected only a few times. The CDR3 loop is CASSLVLAGGQYEQYF. DNA of the CDR3: TGTGCCAGCAGCTTAGTCCTGGCGGGAGGACAATACGAGCAGTACTTC. This rearrangement joins TRBV11-2 to TRBJ2-7; 8 bases match TRBD2. Germline V gene lookup returns CDR1 SGHAT and CDR2 FQNNGV. CDR3 length: 16 amino acids. V was pared by 1 base and J by 4 bases, with 9 bases of the junction left unmatched.

This clone has more than one count but fewer than ten. The gene calls are TRBV19 and TRBJ2-1, with D perhaps given as TRBD1 or TRBD2 (9 bases each). Germline loops: CDR1 LNHDA, CDR2 SQIVND (reference sequence). V was clipped by 5 bases and J by 0 bases, with 17 bases between them. This CDR3 spans 17 amino acids. The CDR3 sequence is CASSARGGQGSYNEQFF. In DNA, the CDR3 is TGTGCCAGTAGTGCGCGGGGGGGACAGGGCTCCTACAATGAGCAGTTCTTC.

This chain links TRBV4-2 with TRBJ2-3; TRBD2 might be the D (6 bases). The CDR3 is made up of 17 amino acids. Trimming took 0 bases from V and 2 from J, leaving 15 bases between them. Germline V gene lookup returns CDR1 LGHNA and CDR2 YNFKEQ. The CDR3: CASSQDGTSPPTDTQYF. CDR3 sequence (DNA): TGTGCCAGCAGCCAAGATGGGACTTCCCCTCCCACAGATACGCAGTATTTT.